This T cell receptor (beta chain) was profiled in a study of tumor and adjacent non-tumor tissue in lung cancer. For the study at large: Each sample yielded a few million productive TCRbeta reads on average.

RNA was extracted from bulk tissue without any cell sorting. Germline assignment: CDR1 SGHAT and CDR2 FQNNGV. There are 15 residues in the CDR3. Turning to this clonotype: Germline is not matched at one junction end, which may reflect a read error.

A modified ARM-PCR protocol with three rounds of nested PCR amplified TCRbeta. TCRdb called the multiplex PCR reads again in MiXCR, with one record for every CDR3 protein. The top ten clones hold about 9.5% of a sample with fewer than 100,000 distinct CDR3 sequences, over 55% of them seen once. This chain joins TRBV11-2 and TRBJ2-1, with TRBD2 identical over 9 bases. The sample taken for sequencing was lung tumor tissue. The TCR sequence derives from a woman aged 40-49 years with non-small cell lung cancer. Written as DNA, the CDR3 is TGTGCCGGCAGCTTAGATTCCAGCGGGGGGATTGAGCAATTCTTC. Residues: CAGSLDSSGGIEQFF.